Below are 14 T cell receptor beta chains sequenced from a single sample in a study of OX40 agonist ivuxolimab in advanced cancers. Library preparation used the immunoSEQ multiplex PCR assay. TCRdb retrieved this table from immuneACCESS and kept in-frame rearrangements only. Not all clones are present; in checked studies, unresolved V genes account for under half, and no reason is known for the remainder. The sample records 60,000 to 100,000 clones, approximately 92% of which are singletons. The top ten clonotypes cover 0.53% of the sample. The sequencing used CD4+ or CD8+ T cells sorted from blood, collected in a trial of the OX40 agonist ivuxolimab. The origin of the receptors is an adult with an advanced solid tumor such as melanoma, head and neck, liver or kidney cancer.

V gene TRBV5-4 combines with J gene TRBJ2-7, with TRBD1 as a possible D gene (6 bases). Trimming shortened V by 9 bases and J by 6 bases, and 19 bases separated the two germline ends. CDR3 length: 13 residues. The V gene's germline CDR1 is SGHNT and CDR2 YYREEE (reference sequence). The CDR3 loop is CATSPGTTTEQYF. The CDR3 DNA follows: TGTGCCACCTCGCCCGGGACAACAACCGAGCAGTACTTC.

The chain recombines TRBV29-1 with TRBJ2-7; the D is unclear. CDR3 length equals 12 residues. Germline-derived CDR1 and CDR2 are SQVTM and ANQGSEA. Trimming took off 2 bases at V and 2 bases at J, with 7 bases between the two ends. The CDR3 nucleotides read TGCAGCGTTGAAAGTACAACCTACGAGCAGTACTTC. Its translation: CSVESTTYEQYF.

The CDR3 region is CASSSPMDRGLYEQYF. CDR3 sequence (DNA): TGTGCCAGCAGTTCTCCGATGGACAGGGGGCTCTACGAGCAGTACTTC. The V and J genes are TRBV27 and TRBJ2-7; 11 bases are a match to TRBD1. Germline V gene data show CDR1 as MNHEY and CDR2 as SMNVEV (reference sequence). Germline trimming cut 4 bases from V and 3 bases from J; bases unmatched to any gene: 8. The CDR3 sequence is 16 residues long.

This chain joins TRBV6-6 and TRBJ2-7, with TRBD1 matching 11 bases. Germline assignment: CDR1 MNHNY and CDR2 SVGAGI (reference sequence). This CDR3 has 14 amino acids. The V gene end was trimmed by 6 bases and the J gene end by 5 bases; junction bases not matched to a gene: 6. The DNA for the CDR3 is TGTGCCAGCAGCCCCTCGGACAGGGGGCACGAGCAGTACTTC. Encoded protein: CASSPSDRGHEQYF.

The rearrangement links TRBV2 to TRBJ2-5; possibly TRBD2 for D (5 bases). CDR3 size: 14 residues. Germline V gene data show CDR1 as SNHLY and CDR2 as FYNNEI. The V and J ends lost 3 bases and 5 bases respectively, with 13 bases between them. CDR3 sequence: CASSERADGETQYF. The CDR3 coding sequence is TGTGCCAGCAGTGAGAGGGCAGATGGGGAGACCCAGTACTTC.

The rearrangement links TRBV5-1 to TRBJ1-1; TRBD1 matches at 9 bases. The CDR3 runs to 17 residues. V lost 0 bases and J lost 2; bases outside the gene matches: 8. The germline CDR1 and CDR2 sequences are SGHRS and YFSETQ. In DNA form, the CDR3 reads TGCGCCAGCAGCTTGGAGTACACGGGACAGGGTAACACTGAAGCTTTCTTT. It translates to CASSLEYTGQGNTEAFF.

The chain is built from TRBV6-6 and TRBJ1-4; perhaps TRBD1 as D (5 bases). In germline, CDR1 is MNHNY, CDR2 SVGAGI (reference sequence). The CDR3 is 13 amino acids. V was clipped by 2 bases and J by 6 bases, with 7 bases between them. The CDR3: CASSYGAYEKLFF. The CDR3 nucleotides are TGTGCCAGCAGTTACGGGGCATATGAAAAACTGTTTTTT.

V usage is TRBV7-2 and J usage is TRBJ2-5; 14 nucleotides line up with TRBD2. Germline CDR1 reads SGHTA; CDR2 reads FQGNSA. The junction had 16 bases not matched to a gene; V was cut back by 5 bases and J by 5 bases. The CDR3 length is 19 residues. In nucleotides, the CDR3 is TGTGCCAGCAGCCCGAGACTGGGACTAGCGGGAGTAAGGGGGGAGACCCAGTACTTC. Its protein is CASSPRLGLAGVRGETQYF.

This chain joins TRBV4-1 and TRBJ1-2, with 8 bases matching TRBD1. The germline CDR1 and CDR2 sequences are MGHRA and YSYEKL. Trimming cost V 0 bases and J 4 bases; bases outside gene matches: 10. The CDR3 has 17 residues. The chain's CDR3 is CASSQESRGRGPYGYTF. The CDR3 nucleotides read TGCGCCAGCAGCCAAGAAAGTCGAGGCAGGGGGCCCTATGGCTACACCTTC.

This chain connects TRBV11-3 to TRBJ2-7; D call uncertain. The CDR3 is 14 amino acids. CDR1 is SGHNT, CDR2 YENEEA, per germline. V was pared by 4 bases and J by 5 bases, with 15 bases between. CDR3 in DNA: TGTGCCAGCAGCTCGCTGGACCTTGAGAACGAGCAGTACTTC. Translation gives CASSSLDLENEQYF.

V and J are TRBV5-4 and TRBJ2-3, with TRBD2 matching over 8 bases. The CDR3 extends over 15 amino acids. Germline V gene data show CDR1 as SGHNT and CDR2 as YYREEE (reference sequence). V shed 4 bases, J shed 2 bases, and the junction held 6 bases outside the gene matches. The CDR3 DNA is TGTGCCAGCAGCCGGCGGGGGGAACCCACAGATACGCAGTATTTT. The encoded protein is CASSRRGEPTDTQYF.

This chain links TRBV30 with TRBJ2-7; TRBD2 aligns across 9 bases. This CDR3 contains 13 residues. The trim removed 3 bases at V and 9 bases at J, leaving 9 bases unmatched. CDR1 GTSNPN and CDR2 SVGIG come from the germline V gene (reference sequence). CDR3 DNA sequence: TGTGCCTGGAGCGCGGGACTAGCTTCTCGGCAGTACTTC. Translated, it gives CAWSAGLASRQYF.

V is TRBV7-3 and J is TRBJ1-5, with D uncertain. Trimming shortened V by 5 bases and J by 1 base, and 12 bases separated the two germline ends. Per the germline V gene, CDR1 is SGHTA and CDR2 is FQGTGA. This CDR3 spans 15 amino acids. The CDR3 spells CASSKGRWSNQPQHF. The CDR3 nucleotides are TGTGCCAGCAGCAAAGGACGTTGGAGCAATCAGCCCCAGCATTTT.

This rearrangement joins TRBV19 to TRBJ1-2; a weak D match, TRBD1 (5 bases). V was cut by 1 base and J by 1 base, with 10 bases left in between. There are 15 residues in the CDR3. Germline loops: CDR1 LNHDA, CDR2 SQIVND (reference sequence). CDR3 residues: CASSIGWTHNYGYTF. In nucleotides, the CDR3 is TGTGCCAGTAGTATAGGCTGGACACATAACTATGGCTACACCTTC.